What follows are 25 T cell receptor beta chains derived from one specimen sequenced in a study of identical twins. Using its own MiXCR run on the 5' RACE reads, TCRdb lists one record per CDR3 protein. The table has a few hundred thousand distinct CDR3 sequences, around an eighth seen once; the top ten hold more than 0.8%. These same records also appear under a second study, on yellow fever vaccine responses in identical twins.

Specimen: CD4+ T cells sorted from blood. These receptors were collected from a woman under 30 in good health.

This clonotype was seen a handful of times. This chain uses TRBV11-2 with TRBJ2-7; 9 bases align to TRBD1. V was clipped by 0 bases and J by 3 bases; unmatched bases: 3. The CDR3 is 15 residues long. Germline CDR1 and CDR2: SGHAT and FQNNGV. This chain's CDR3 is CASSLETGGHYEQYF. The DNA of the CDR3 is TGTGCCAGCAGCTTAGAAACAGGGGGCCACTACGAGCAGTACTTC.

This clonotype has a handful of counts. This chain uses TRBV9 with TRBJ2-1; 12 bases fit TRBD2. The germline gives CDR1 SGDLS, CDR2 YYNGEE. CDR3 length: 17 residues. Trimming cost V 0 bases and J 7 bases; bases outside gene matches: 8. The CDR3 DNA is TGTGCCAGCAGCGTAGGACCTAGCGGGAGGGCCCGGAATGAGCAGTTCTTC. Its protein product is CASSVGPSGRARNEQFF.

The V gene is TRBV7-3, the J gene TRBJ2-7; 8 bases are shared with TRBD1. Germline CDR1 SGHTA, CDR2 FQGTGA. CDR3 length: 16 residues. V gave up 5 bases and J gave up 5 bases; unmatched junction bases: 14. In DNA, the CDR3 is TGTGCCAGCAGCGCTGCCGACAGGGGCAGTAGCCACGAGCAGTACTTC. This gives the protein CASSAADRGSSHEQYF.

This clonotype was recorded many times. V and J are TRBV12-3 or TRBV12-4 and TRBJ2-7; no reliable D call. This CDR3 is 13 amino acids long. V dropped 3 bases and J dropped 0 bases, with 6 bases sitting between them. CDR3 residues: CASSLILSYEQYF. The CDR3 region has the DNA TGTGCCAGCAGTTTGATTCTCTCCTACGAGCAGTACTTC.

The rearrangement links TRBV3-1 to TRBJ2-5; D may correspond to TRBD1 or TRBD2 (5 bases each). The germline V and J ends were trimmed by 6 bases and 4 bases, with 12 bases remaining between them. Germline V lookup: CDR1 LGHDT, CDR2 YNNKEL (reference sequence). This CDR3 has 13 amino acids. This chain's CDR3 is CASRRAGLETQYF. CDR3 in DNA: TGTGCCAGCAGGCGGGCAGGGTTAGAGACCCAGTACTTC.

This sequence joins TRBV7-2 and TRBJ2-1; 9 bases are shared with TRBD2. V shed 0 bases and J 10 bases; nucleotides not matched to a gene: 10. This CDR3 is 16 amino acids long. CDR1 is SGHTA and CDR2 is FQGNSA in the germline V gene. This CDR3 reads CASSLAFAGGSGEQFF. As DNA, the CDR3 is TGTGCCAGCAGCTTAGCGTTTGCGGGAGGGTCCGGGGAGCAGTTCTTC.

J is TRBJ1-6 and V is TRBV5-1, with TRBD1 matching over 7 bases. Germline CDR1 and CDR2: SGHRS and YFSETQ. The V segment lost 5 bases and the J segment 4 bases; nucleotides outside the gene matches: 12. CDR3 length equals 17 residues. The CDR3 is CASSPRQGGDYNSPLHF. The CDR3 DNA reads TGCGCCAGCAGTCCGCGACAGGGAGGGGATTATAATTCACCCCTCCACTTT. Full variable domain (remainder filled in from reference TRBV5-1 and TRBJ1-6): KAGVTQTPRYLIKTRGQQVTLSCSPISGHRSVSWYQQTPGQGLQFLFEYFSETQRNKGNFPGRFSGRQFSNSRSEMNVSTLELGDSALYLCASSPRQGGDYNSPLHFGNGTRLTVT.

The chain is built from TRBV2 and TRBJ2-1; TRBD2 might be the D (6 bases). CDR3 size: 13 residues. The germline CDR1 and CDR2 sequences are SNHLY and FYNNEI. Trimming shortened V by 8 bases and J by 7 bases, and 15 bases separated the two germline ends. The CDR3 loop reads CASPTGLANEQFF. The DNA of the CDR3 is TGTGCCAGCCCCACGGGACTGGCGAATGAGCAGTTCTTC. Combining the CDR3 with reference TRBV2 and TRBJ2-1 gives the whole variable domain EPEVTQTPSHQVTQMGQEVILRCVPISNHLYFYWYRQILGQKVEFLVSFYNNEISEKSEIFDDQFSVERPDGSNFTLKIRSTKLEDSAMYFCASPTGLANEQFFGPGTRLTVL.

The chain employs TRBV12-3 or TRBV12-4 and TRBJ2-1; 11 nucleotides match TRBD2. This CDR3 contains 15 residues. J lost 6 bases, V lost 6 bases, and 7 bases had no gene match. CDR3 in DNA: TGTGCCAGCAGACTCGTAGCGGGAGGGCCCAATGAGCAGTTCTTC. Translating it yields CASRLVAGGPNEQFF.

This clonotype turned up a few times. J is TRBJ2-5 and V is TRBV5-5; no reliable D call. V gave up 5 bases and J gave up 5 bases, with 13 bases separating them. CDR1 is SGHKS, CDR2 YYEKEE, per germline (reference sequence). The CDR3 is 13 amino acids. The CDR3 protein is CASSPPLGETQYF. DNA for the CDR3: TGTGCCAGCAGTCCCCCCCTGGGGGAGACCCAGTACTTC.

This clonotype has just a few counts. The CDR3 region is CASSALPGLGQPQHF. DNA of the CDR3: TGTGCCAGCAGCGCTCTTCCGGGACTGGGTCAGCCCCAGCATTTT. V and J are TRBV9 and TRBJ1-5, with D tentatively TRBD1 (5 bases). V was pared by 3 bases and J by 6 bases, with 16 bases between. There are 15 residues in the CDR3. Germline V gives CDR1 SGDLS, CDR2 YYNGEE.

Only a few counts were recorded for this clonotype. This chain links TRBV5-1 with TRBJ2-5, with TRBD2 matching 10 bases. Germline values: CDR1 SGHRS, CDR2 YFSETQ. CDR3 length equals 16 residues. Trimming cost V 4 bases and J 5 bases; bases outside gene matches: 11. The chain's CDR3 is CASSGGSGGALETQYF. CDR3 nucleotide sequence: TGCGCCAGCAGCGGCGGAAGCGGGGGGGCCCTGGAGACCCAGTACTTC.

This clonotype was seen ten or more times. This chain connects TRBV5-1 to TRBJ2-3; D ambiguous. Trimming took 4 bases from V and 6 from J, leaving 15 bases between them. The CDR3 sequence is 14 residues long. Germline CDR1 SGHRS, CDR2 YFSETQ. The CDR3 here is CASSPWPVRDTQYF. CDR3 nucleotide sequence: TGCGCCAGCAGCCCGTGGCCCGTTCGGGATACGCAGTATTTT.

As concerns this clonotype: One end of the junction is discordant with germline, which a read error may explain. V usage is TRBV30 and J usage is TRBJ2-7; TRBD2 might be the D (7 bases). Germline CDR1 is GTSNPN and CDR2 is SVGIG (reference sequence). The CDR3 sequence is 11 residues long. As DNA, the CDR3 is TGTGCCTGGGCCGGCGGGGGCCTCCTTCTCTTC. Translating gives CAWAGGGLLLF.

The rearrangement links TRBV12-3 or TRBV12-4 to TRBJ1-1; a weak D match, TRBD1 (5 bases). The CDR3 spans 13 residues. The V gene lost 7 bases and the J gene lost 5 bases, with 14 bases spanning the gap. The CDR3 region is CASTQGAQTEAFF. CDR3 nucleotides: TGTGCCAGCACCCAAGGGGCGCAGACTGAAGCTTTCTTT.

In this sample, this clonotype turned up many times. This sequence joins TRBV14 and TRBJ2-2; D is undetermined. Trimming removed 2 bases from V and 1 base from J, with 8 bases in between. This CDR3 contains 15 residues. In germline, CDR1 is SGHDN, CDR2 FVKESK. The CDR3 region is CASSQLQGNTGELFF. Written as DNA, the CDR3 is TGTGCCAGCAGCCAACTCCAAGGGAACACCGGGGAGCTGTTTTTT.

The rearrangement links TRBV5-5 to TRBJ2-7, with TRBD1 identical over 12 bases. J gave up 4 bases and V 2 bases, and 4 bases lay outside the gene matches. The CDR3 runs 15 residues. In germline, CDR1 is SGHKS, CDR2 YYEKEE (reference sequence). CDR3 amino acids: CASSFPGQGAYEQYF. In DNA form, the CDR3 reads TGTGCCAGCAGCTTCCCGGGACAGGGGGCTTACGAGCAGTACTTC.

The CDR3 is CASSSSGGLNEQFF. CDR3 nucleotide sequence: TGCGCCAGCAGCTCAAGCGGGGGCCTCAATGAGCAGTTCTTC. The genes are TRBV5-1 and TRBJ2-1, with 8 bases identical to TRBD2. The J segment lost 6 bases and the V segment lost 3 bases, leaving 5 bases of the junction unmatched. CDR1 and CDR2 from the germline V gene are SGHRS and YFSETQ. This CDR3 has 14 residues. Together with reference TRBV5-1 and TRBJ2-1, the CDR3 gives the full variable domain: KAGVTQTPRYLIKTRGQQVTLSCSPISGHRSVSWYQQTPGQGLQFLFEYFSETQRNKGNFPGRFSGRQFSNSRSEMNVSTLELGDSALYLCASSSSGGLNEQFFGPGTRLTVL.

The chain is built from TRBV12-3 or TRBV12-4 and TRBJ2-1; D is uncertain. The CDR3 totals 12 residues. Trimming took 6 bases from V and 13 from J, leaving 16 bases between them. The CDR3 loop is CASSPVAGFQFF. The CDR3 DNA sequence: TGTGCCAGCAGCCCTGTCGCTGGCTTTCAGTTCTTC.

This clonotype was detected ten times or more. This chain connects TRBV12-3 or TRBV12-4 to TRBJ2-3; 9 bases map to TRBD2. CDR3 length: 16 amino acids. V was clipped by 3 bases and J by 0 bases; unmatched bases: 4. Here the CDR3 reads CASSFVAGGSTDTQYF. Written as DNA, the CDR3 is TGTGCCAGCAGTTTTGTGGCGGGGGGGAGCACAGATACGCAGTATTTT.

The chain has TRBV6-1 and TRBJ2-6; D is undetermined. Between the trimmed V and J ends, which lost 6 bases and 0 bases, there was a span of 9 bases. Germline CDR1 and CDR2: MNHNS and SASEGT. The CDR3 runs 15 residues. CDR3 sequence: CASRPRSSGANVLTF. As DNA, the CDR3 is TGTGCCAGCAGACCCAGGTCCTCTGGGGCCAACGTCCTGACTTTC.

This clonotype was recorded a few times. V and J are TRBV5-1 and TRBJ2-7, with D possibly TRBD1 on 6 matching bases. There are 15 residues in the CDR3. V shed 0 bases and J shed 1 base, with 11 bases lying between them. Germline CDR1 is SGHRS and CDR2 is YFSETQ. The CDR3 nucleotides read TGCGCCAGCAGCTTGGACAGGACAGCGTCCTACGAGCAGTACTTC. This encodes CASSLDRTASYEQYF.

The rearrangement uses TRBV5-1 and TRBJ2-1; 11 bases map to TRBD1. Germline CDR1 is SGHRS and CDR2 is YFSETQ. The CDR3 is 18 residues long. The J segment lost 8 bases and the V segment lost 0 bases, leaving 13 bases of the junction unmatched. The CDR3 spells CASSLARGDRGWSDEQFF. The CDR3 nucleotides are TGCGCCAGCAGCTTGGCACGAGGGGACAGGGGGTGGTCGGATGAGCAGTTCTTC.

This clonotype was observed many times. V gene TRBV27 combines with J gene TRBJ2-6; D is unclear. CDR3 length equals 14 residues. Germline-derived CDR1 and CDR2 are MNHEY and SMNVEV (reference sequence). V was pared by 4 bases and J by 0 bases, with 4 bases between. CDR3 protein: CASSYASGANVLTF. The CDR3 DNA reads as TGTGCCAGCAGTTATGCCTCTGGGGCCAACGTCCTGACTTTC.

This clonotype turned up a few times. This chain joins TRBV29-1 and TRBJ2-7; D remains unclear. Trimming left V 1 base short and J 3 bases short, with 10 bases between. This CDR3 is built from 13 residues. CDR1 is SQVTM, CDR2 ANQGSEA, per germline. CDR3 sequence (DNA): TGCAGCGTTGAAGCCCCCGGACGCTACGAGCAGTACTTC. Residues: CSVEAPGRYEQYF.